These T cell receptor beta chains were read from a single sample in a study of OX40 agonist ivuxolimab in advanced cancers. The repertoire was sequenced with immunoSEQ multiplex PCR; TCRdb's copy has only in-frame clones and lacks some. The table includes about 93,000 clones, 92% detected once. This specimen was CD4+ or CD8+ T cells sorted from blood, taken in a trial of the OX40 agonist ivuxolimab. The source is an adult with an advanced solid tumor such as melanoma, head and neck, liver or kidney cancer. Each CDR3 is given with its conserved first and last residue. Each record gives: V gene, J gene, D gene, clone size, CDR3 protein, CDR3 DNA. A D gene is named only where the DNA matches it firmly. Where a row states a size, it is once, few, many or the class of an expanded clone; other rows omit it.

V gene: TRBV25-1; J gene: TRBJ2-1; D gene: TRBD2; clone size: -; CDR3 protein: CASNPGLAGDVQFF; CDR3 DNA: TGTGCCAGCAACCCTGGACTAGCGGGAGATGTTCAGTTCTTC
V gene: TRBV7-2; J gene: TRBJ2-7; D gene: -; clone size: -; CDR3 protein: CASSSQSSYEQYF; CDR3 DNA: TGTGCCAGCAGCTCCCAAAGCTCCTACGAGCAGTACTTC
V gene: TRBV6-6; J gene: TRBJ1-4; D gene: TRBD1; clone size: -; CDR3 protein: CASSYQGGLEKLFF; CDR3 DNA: TGTGCCAGCAGTTACCAGGGGGGGCTTGAAAAACTGTTTTTT
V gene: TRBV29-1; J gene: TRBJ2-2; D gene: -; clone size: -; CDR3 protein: CSVVANPGGELFF; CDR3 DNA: TGCAGCGTTGTTGCAAACCCCGGTGGGGAGCTGTTTTTT
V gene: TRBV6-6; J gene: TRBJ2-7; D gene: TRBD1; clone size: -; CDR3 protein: CASSFRDSAYEQYF; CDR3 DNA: TGTGCCAGCAGTTTCCGGGACAGCGCCTACGAGCAGTACTTC
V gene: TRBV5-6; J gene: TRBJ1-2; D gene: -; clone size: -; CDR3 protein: CASSLLSGSGNYGYTF; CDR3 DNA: TGTGCCAGCAGCTTACTATCCGGGTCAGGGAACTATGGCTACACCTTC
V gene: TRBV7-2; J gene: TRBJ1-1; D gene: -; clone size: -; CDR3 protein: CASSLEGSPNTEAFF; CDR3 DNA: TGTGCCAGCAGCTTAGAGGGGTCTCCGAACACTGAAGCTTTCTTT
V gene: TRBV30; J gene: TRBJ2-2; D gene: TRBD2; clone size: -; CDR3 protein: CAWTPTSGRVVGELFF; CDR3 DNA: TGTGCCTGGACCCCAACTAGCGGGAGAGTCGTCGGGGAGCTGTTTTTT
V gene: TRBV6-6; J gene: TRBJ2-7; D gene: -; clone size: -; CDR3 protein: CASSGRGKGYEQYF; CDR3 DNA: TGTGCCAGCAGCGGACGGGGAAAGGGCTACGAGCAGTACTTC
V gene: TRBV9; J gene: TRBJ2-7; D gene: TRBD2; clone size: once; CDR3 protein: CASSVSGESSYEQYF; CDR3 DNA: TGTGCCAGCAGCGTCAGCGGGGAGAGCTCCTACGAGCAGTACTTC
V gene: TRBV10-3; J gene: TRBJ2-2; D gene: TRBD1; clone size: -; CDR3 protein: CAISPDRATNTGELFF; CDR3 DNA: TGTGCCATCAGCCCGGACAGGGCGACGAACACCGGGGAGCTGTTTTTT
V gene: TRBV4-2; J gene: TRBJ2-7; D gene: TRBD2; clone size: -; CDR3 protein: CASSQDRGGGEQYF; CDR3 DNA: TGTGCCAGCAGCCAAGATCGGGGGGGAGGCGAGCAGTACTTC
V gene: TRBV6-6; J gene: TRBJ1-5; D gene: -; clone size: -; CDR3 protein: CASSKGTHLSNQPQHF; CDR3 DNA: TGTGCCAGCAGTAAAGGGACACACCTTAGCAATCAGCCCCAGCATTTT
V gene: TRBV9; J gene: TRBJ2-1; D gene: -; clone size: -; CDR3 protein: CASSGGGGVGANEQFF; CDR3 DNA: TGTGCCAGCAGCGGGGGAGGGGGCGTAGGGGCGAATGAGCAGTTCTTC
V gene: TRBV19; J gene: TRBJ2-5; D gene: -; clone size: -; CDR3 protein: CASSITQAGETQYF; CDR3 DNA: TGTGCCAGTAGTATCACACAGGCGGGAGAGACCCAGTACTTC
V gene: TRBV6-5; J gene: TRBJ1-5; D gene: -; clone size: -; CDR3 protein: CASSGDRISNQPQHF; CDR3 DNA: TGTGCCAGCAGTGGAGACAGGATTAGCAATCAGCCCCAGCATTTT
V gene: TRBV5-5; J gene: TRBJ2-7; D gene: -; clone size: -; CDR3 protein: CASSLIQGPYEQYF; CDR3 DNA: TGTGCCAGCAGCTTGATCCAGGGGCCCTACGAGCAGTACTTC
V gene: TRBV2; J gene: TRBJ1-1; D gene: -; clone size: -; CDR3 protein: CASIRGTPNTEAFF; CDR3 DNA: TGTGCCAGCATCAGAGGGACACCGAACACTGAAGCTTTCTTT
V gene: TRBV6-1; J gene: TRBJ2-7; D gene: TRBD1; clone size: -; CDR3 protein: CASRVHRGYEQYF; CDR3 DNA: TGTGCCAGCAGGGTCCACAGGGGGTACGAGCAGTACTTC
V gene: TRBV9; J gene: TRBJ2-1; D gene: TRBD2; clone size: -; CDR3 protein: CASSVSGLGGGTEQFF; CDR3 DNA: TGTGCCAGCAGCGTAAGTGGTTTGGGCGGGGGGACTGAGCAGTTCTTC
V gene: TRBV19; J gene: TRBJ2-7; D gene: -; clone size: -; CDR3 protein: CASTGGSYEQYF; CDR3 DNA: TGTGCCAGTACCGGCGGATCCTACGAGCAGTACTTC
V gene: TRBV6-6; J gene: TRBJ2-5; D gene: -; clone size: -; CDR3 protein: CASSYSSPPETQYF; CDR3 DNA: TGTGCCAGCAGTTACTCCAGTCCCCCAGAGACCCAGTACTTC
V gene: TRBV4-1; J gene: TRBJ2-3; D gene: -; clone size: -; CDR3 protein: CASSQGVSGIHTQYF; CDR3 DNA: TGCGCCAGCAGCCAAGGGGTTAGCGGTATACATACGCAGTATTTT
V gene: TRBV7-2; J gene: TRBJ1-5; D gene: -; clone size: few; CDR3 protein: CASSSRTLQPQHF; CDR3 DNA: TGTGCCAGCAGCTCTCGGACTTTACAGCCCCAGCATTTT
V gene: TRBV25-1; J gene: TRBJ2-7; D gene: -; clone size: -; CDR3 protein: CASSRIGNDEQYF; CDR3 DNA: TGTGCCAGCAGCCGGATTGGTAACGACGAGCAGTACTTC
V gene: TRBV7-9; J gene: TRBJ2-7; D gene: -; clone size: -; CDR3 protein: CASSPPRDAAFYEQYF; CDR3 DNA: TGTGCCAGCAGCCCCCCCCGGGACGCTGCTTTCTACGAGCAGTACTTC
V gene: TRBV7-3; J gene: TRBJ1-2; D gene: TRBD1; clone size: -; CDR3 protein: CASSTDRVNYGYTF; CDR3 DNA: TGTGCCAGCAGCACGGACAGGGTGAACTATGGCTACACCTTC
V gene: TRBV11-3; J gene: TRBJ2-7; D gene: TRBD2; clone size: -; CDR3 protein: CASSLDPLGGVEAYEQYF; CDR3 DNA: TGTGCCAGCAGCTTAGATCCCCTGGGAGGGGTAGAAGCCTACGAGCAGTACTTC
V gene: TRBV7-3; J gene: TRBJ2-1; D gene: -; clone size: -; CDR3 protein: CASSINEDTKQFF; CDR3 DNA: TGTGCCAGCAGTATTAACGAGGACACAAAGCAGTTCTTC
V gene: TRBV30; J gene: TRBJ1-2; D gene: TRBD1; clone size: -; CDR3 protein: CAWRRQGSNYGYTF; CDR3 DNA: TGTGCCTGGAGGAGACAGGGGTCCAACTATGGCTACACCTTC
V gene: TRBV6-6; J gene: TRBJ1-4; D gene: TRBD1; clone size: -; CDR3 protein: CASRDRVIEKLFF; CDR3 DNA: TGTGCCAGCAGGGACAGGGTTATTGAAAAACTGTTTTTT
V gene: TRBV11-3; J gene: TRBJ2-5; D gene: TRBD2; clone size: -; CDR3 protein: CASGLLAWPETQYF; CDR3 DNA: TGTGCCAGCGGCTTACTAGCGTGGCCAGAGACCCAGTACTTC
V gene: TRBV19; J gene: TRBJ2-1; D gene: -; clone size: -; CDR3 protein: CASSTGPASNEQFF; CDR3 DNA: TGTGCCAGTAGTACCGGACCCGCCTCCAATGAGCAGTTCTTC
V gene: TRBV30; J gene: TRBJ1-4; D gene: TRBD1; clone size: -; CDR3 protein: CAWSVRGGKDEKLFF; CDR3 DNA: TGTGCCTGGAGTGTCAGGGGGGGAAAGGATGAAAAACTGTTTTTT
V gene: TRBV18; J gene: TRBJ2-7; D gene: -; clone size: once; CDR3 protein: CASSPQMEPTSYEQYF; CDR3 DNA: TGTGCCAGCTCACCACAAATGGAGCCTACCTCCTACGAGCAGTACTTC
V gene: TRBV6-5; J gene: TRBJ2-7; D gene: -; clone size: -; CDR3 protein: CASSALYEQYF; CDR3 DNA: TGTGCCAGCAGTGCCCTCTACGAGCAGTACTTC
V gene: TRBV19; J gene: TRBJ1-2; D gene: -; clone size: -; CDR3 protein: CASSMVQNYGYTF; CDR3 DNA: TGTGCCAGTAGTATGGTACAGAACTATGGCTACACCTTC
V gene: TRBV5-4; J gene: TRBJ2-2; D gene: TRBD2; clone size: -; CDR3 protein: CASSLSLAGSGELFF; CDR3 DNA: TGTGCCAGCAGCTTGAGCCTAGCGGGATCCGGGGAGCTGTTTTTT
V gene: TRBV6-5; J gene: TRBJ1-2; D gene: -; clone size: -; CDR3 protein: CASTTQAGGYTF; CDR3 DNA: TGTGCCAGCACCACGCAGGCGGGTGGCTACACCTTC
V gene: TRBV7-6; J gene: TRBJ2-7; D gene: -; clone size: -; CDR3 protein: CASSLGSGVPYEQYF; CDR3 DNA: TGTGCCAGCAGCTTAGGTTCAGGGGTCCCCTACGAGCAGTACTTC
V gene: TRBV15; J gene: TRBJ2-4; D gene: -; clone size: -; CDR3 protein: CATSVRDLAKNIQYF; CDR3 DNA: TGTGCCACCAGCGTCAGAGATCTAGCCAAAAACATTCAGTACTTC
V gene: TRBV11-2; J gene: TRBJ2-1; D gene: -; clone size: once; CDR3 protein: CASSPMGLAVYNEQFF; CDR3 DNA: TGTGCCAGCAGCCCTATGGGCCTAGCAGTCTACAATGAGCAGTTCTTC
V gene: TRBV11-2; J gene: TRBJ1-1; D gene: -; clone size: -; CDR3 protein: CASSLDQVNTEAFF; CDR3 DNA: TGTGCCAGCAGCTTAGATCAGGTTAACACTGAAGCTTTCTTT
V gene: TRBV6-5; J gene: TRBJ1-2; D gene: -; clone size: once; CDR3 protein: CASSVGRYGYTF; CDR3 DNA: TGTGCCAGCAGTGTGGGACGTTATGGCTACACCTTC
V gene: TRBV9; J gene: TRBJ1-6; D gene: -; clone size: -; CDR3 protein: CASSVKHIDSPLHF; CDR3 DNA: TGTGCCAGCAGCGTAAAACATATCGATTCACCCCTCCACTTT
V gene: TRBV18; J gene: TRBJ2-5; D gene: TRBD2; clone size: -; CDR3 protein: CASSPRALAGGPETQYF; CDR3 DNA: TGTGCCAGCTCACCACGGGCTCTAGCGGGAGGGCCCGAGACCCAGTACTTC
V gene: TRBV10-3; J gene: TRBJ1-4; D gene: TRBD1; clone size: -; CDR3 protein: CAIRTGEGEKLFF; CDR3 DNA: TGTGCCATCCGGACAGGGGAAGGCGAAAAACTGTTTTTT
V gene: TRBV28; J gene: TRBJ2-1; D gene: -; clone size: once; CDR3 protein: CASSPPGSIYEQFF; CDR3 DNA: TGTGCCAGCAGTCCACCCGGGAGCATTTATGAGCAGTTCTTC
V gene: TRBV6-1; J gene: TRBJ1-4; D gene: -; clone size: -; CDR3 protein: CASSESTGRGNEKLFF; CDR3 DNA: TGTGCCAGCAGTGAATCGACAGGTCGTGGTAATGAAAAACTGTTTTTT
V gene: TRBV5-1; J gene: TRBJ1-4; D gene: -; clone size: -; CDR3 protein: CASSSGRTNEKLFF; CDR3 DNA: TGCGCCAGCAGCTCAGGTCGAACTAATGAAAAACTGTTTTTT
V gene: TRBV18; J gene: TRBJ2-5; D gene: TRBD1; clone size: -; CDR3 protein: CASSEGAETQYF; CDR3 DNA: TGTGCCAGCTCCGAGGGGGCTGAGACCCAGTACTTC
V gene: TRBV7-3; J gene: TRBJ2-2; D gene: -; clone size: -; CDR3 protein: CASSKGVNTGELFF; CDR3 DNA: TGTGCCAGCAGCAAAGGGGTGAACACCGGGGAGCTGTTTTTT
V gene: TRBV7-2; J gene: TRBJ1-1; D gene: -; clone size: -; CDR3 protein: CASGRYIEAFF; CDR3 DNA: TGTGCCAGCGGACGGTATATCGAAGCTTTCTTT
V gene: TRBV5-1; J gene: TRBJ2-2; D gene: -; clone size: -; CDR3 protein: CASSMTGALPGELFF; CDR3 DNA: TGCGCCAGCAGCATGACGGGGGCCCTCCCCGGGGAGCTGTTTTTT
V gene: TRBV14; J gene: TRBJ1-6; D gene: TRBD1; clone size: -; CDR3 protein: CASSSRTGSVYNSPLHF; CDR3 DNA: TGTGCCAGCAGCTCCCGGACAGGTTCGGTTTATAATTCACCCCTCCACTTT
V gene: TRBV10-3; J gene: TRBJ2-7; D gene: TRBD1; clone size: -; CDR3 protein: CAIRDSRSYEQYF; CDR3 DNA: TGTGCCATTCGGGACAGCCGTTCCTACGAGCAGTACTTC